The clone carrying this T cell receptor beta chain was recorded many times. This specimen belongs to a study of glioma-infiltrating T cells. Using RNA template, CDR3s of TCR alpha and beta were amplified with iRepertoire arm-PCR. One-step reverse transcription and amplification started from roughly 100-400 ng of tissue mRNA or PBMC total RNA. TCRdb re-derived calls from the multiplex PCR reads in MiXCR, one entry per CDR3 protein. The sample carries under 200,000 distinct CDR3 sequences, roughly two fifths recorded once. Looked up from germline, CDR1 is LNHNV and CDR2 is YYDKDF (reference sequence). The CDR3 is 16 amino acids. Losses at the gene ends were 0 bases for V and 0 bases for J; bases not matched to a gene: 5.

The material sequenced was glioma tissue, nonneoplastic brain tissue, or PBMCs (not recorded which). V gene TRBV15 combines with J gene TRBJ2-7; 7 nucleotides align to TRBD1. This clonotype was sampled from a human donor with low-grade glioma or glioblastoma, undergoing nonglioma brain surgery, or in good health (not recorded which). In DNA form, the CDR3 reads TGTGCCACCAGCAGAGATGGGGGACAGTTCTCCTACGAGCAGTACTTC. Translation: CATSRDGGQFSYEQYF.